This TCR beta chain was recovered during a study of blood T cell repertoires in COVID-19. Study summary: T cells, B-cell-depleted T cells, or PBMCs supplied cDNA or gDNA.

Source study methods: Estimates of nucleated cell counts were drawn from the amplification of reference gene primers. Assay: immunoSEQ multiplex PCR; the TCRdb copy retains only in-frame clones and omits some. D and trimming were read from the DNA, whereas the V and J calls and clone size are those reported in that table. This table holds a few hundred thousand clones, around 87% found once. With 0 bases removed from V and 4 bases from J, the gap between germline ends came to 7 bases. Germline values: CDR1 SGHDN, CDR2 FVKESK. This CDR3 is built from 14 residues. The rearrangement uses TRBV14 and TRBJ1-3; D is uncertain. Input material: peripheral blood. The TCR originated in a man aged 60-69 years with acute or convalescent COVID-19. The CDR3 DNA follows: TGTGCCAGCAGCCAAGATCTTCTGGGAAACACCATATATTTT. Amino acid sequence: CASSQDLLGNTIYF.